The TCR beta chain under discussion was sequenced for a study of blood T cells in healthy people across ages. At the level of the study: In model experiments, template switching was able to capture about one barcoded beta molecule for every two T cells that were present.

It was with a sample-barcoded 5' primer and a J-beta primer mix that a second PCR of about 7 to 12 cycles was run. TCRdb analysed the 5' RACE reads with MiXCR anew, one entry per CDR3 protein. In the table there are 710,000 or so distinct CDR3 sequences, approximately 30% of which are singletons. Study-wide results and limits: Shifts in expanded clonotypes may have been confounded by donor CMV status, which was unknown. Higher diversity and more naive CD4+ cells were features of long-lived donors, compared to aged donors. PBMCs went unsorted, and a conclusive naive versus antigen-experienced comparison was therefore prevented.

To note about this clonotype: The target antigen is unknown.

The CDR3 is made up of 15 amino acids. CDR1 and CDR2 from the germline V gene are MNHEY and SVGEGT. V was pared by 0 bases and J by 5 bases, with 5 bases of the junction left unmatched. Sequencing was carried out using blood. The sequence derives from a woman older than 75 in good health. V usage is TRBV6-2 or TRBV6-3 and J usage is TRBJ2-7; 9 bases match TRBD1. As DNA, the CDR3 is TGTGCCAGCAGTTACTCGGGGACAGGGTGGAACGAGCAGTACTTC. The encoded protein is CASSYSGTGWNEQYF.